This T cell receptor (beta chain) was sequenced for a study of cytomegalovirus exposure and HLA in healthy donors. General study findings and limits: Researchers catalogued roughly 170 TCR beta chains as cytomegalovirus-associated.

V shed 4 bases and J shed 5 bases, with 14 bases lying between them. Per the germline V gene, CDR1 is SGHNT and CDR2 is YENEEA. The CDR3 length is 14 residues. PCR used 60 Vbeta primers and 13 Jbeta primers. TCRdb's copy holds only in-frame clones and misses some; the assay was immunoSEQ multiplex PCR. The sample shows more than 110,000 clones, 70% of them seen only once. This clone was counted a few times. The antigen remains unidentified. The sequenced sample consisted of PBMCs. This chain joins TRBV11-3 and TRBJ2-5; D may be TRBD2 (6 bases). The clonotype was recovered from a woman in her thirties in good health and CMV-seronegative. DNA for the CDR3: TGTGCCAGCAGCTCCGGGGGTTCTGGGGAGACCCAGTACTTC. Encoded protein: CASSSGGSGETQYF.